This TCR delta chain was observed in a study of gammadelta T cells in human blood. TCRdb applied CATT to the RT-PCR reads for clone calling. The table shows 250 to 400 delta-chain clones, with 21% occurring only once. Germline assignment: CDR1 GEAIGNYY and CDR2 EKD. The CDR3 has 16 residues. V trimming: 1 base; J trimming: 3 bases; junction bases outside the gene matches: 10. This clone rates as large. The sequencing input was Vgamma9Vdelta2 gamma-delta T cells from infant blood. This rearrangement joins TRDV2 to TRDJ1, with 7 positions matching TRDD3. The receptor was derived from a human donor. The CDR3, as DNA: TGTGCCTGTGACACACTGGGGTTGGTGGGTGCCGATAAACTCATCTTT. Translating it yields CACDTLGLVGADKLIF.